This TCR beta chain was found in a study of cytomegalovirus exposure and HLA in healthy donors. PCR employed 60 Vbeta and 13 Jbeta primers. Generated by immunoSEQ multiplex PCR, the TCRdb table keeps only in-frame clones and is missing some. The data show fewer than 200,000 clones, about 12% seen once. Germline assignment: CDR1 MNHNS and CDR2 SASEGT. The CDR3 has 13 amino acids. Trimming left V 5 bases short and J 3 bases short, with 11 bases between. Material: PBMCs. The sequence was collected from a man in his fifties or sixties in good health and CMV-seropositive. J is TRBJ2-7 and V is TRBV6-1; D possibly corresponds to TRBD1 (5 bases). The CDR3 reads CASSRQTHYEQYV. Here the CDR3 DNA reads TGTGCCAGCAGTCGACAGACACACTACGAGCAGTACGTC.